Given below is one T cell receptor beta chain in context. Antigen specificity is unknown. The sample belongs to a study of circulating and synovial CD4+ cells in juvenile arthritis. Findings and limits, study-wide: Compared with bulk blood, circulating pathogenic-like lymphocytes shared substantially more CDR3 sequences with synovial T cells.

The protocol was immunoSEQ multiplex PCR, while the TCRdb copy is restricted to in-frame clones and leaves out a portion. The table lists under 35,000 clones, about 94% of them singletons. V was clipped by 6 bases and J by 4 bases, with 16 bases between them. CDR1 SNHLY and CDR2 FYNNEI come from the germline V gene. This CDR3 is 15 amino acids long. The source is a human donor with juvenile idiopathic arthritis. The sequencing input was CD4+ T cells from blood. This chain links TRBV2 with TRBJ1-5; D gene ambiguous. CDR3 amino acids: CASRREPWGNQPQHF. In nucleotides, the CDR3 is TGTGCCAGCAGGCGGGAACCCTGGGGAAATCAGCCCCAGCATTTT.